One and the same sample provided the 16 T cell receptor beta chains below, sequenced in a study of T cell responses to AZD1222 COVID-19 vaccine. TCRdb's copy holds only in-frame clones and misses some; the assay was immunoSEQ multiplex PCR. Of approximately 150,000 clones detected, 86% appear once; the ten largest clones hold about 4.8%. Sequenced material: peripheral blood, taken 28 days after the second AZD1222 dose. The receptor set was obtained from an adult who received the AZD1222 COVID-19 vaccine.

The rearrangement uses TRBV10-3 and TRBJ2-3; 12 bases map to TRBD1. The CDR3 loop spans 14 amino acids. Germline lookup yields CDR1 ENHRY and CDR2 SYGVKD. Trimming at V came to 10 bases and at J to 0 bases, leaving 2 bases not matched to a gene. The CDR3 reads CATGTGGSTDTQYF. For the CDR3, the DNA is TGTGCCACAGGGACAGGGGGCAGCACAGATACGCAGTATTTT.

The V call is TRBV27, the J call TRBJ1-1; TRBD1 agrees at 11 bases. The CDR3 covers 16 residues. Germline V gene lookup returns CDR1 MNHEY and CDR2 SMNVEV (reference sequence). With V trimmed by 5 bases and J by 5 bases, 10 bases remained unmatched. CDR3 sequence reads: CASSRGQGGLWTEAFF. In DNA, the CDR3 is TGTGCCAGCAGTCGGGGACAGGGGGGTTTGTGGACTGAAGCTTTCTTT.

The chain employs TRBV19 and TRBJ1-2, with D unclear. The CDR3 consists of 13 residues. In germline, CDR1 is LNHDA, CDR2 SQIVND (reference sequence). V was shortened by 6 bases and J by 4 bases, with 12 bases between the two germline ends. The CDR3 sequence is CASSYRASYGYTF. The CDR3 DNA reads as TGTGCCAGTAGCTATCGGGCCAGCTATGGCTACACCTTC. Full variable domain (missing parts from reference TRBV19 and TRBJ1-2): DGGITQSPKYLFRKEGQNVTLSCEQNLNHDAMYWYRQDPGQGLRLIYYSQIVNDFQKGDIAEGYSVSREKKESFPLTVTSAQKNPTAFYLCASSYRASYGYTFGSGTRLTVV.

The chain uses TRBV7-9 and TRBJ1-5; D possibly corresponds to TRBD1 (5 bases). The CDR3 runs to 15 residues. CDR1 is SEHNR, CDR2 FQNEAQ, per germline (reference sequence). Trimming left V 3 bases short and J 0 bases short, with 9 bases between. The CDR3 coding sequence is TGTGCCAGCAGCTTCGACAGCAATAGCAATCAGCCCCAGCATTTT. Protein product: CASSFDSNSNQPQHF.

This clone showed up just once. The chain carries TRBV29-1 and TRBJ1-3; 10 nucleotides line up with TRBD1. The germline V gene has CDR1 SQVTM and CDR2 ANQGSEA. The junction had 0 bases not matched to a gene; V was cut back by 6 bases and J by 7 bases. This CDR3 is built from 11 residues. The CDR3: CSVGQGNTIYF. For the CDR3, the DNA is TGCAGCGTGGGACAGGGGAACACCATATATTTT.

The chain recombines TRBV18 with TRBJ1-4; 7 positions agree with TRBD1. Germline CDR1 is KGHSH and CDR2 is LQKENI. V lost 3 bases to trimming and J lost 3 bases; unmatched junction nucleotides: 4. The CDR3 is made up of 15 amino acids. The CDR3 sequence: CASSPPGQSNEKLFF. CDR3 in DNA: TGTGCCAGCTCACCCCCGGGACAGTCTAATGAAAAACTGTTTTTT.

J is TRBJ1-2 and V is TRBV28, with D hard to call. The CDR3 length is 13 residues. V dropped 7 bases and J dropped 2 bases, with 11 bases sitting between them. CDR1 and CDR2 from the germline V gene are MDHEN and SYDVKM. The CDR3 is CASTQAQNYGYTF. CDR3 bases: TGTGCCAGCACCCAGGCCCAAAACTATGGCTACACCTTC.

The chain is built from TRBV3-1 (or the pseudogene TRBV3-2) and TRBJ2-3, with 7 bases aligning to TRBD1. The CDR3 consists of 14 residues. Trimming removed 2 bases from V and 4 bases from J; junction bases left unmatched: 3. Germline values: CDR1 LGHDT, CDR2 YNNKEL (reference sequence). The CDR3 DNA reads as TGTGCCAGCAGCCAAAGACAGGGATCAGATACGCAGTATTTT. Translation gives CASSQRQGSDTQYF.

The rearrangement links TRBV27 to TRBJ1-2, with TRBD1 matching over 8 bases. The V gene end was trimmed by 4 bases and the J gene end by 3 bases; junction bases not matched to a gene: 10. Germline values: CDR1 MNHEY, CDR2 SMNVEV (reference sequence). This CDR3 spans 16 amino acids. The CDR3 region is CASSSRQGIGYYGYTF. CDR3 sequence (DNA): TGTGCCAGCAGTTCTCGACAGGGGATTGGTTACTATGGCTACACCTTC.

V is TRBV30 and J is TRBJ2-7, with 8 nucleotides matching TRBD1. The CDR3 runs 14 residues. From germline, CDR1 is GTSNPN and CDR2 SVGIG (reference sequence). J lost 2 bases, V lost 0 bases, and 3 bases had no gene match. The CDR3 DNA reads TGTGCCTGGAGTGTGGGGACAGGACCCTACGAGCAGTACTTC. It yields the protein CAWSVGTGPYEQYF.

The V and J genes are TRBV7-9 and TRBJ2-6; TRBD1 aligns across 9 bases. J lost 4 bases, V lost 5 bases, and 9 bases had no gene match. The CDR3 has 17 residues. Germline CDR1 reads SEHNR; CDR2 reads FQNEAQ (reference sequence). CDR3 region: CASSLMGQGYGANVLTF. The CDR3 bases are TGTGCCAGCAGCCTGATGGGACAGGGTTACGGGGCCAACGTCCTGACTTTC.

The chain is built from TRBV28 and TRBJ1-1; D call uncertain. Germline CDR1 is MDHEN and CDR2 is SYDVKM. The V and J ends lost 0 bases and 4 bases respectively, with 18 bases between them. The CDR3 is made up of 17 amino acids. CDR3 region: CASSLWVFRNRSTEAFF. The DNA of the CDR3 is TGTGCCAGCAGTTTATGGGTGTTTCGGAACAGAAGCACTGAAGCTTTCTTT. Full variable domain (missing parts from reference TRBV28 and TRBJ1-1): DVKVTQSSRYLVKRTGEKVFLECVQDMDHENMFWYRQDPGLGLRLIYFSYDVKMKEKGDIPEGYSVSREKKERFSLILESASTNQTSMYLCASSLWVFRNRSTEAFFGQGTRLTVV.

The genes are TRBV28 and TRBJ1-2, with D unresolved. V lost 8 bases and J 2 bases, leaving 18 bases between the germline ends. In germline, CDR1 is MDHEN, CDR2 SYDVKM. The CDR3 sequence is 15 residues long. The CDR3 reads CASSLQVPLNYGYTF. CDR3 nucleotides: TGTGCCAGCTCCCTGCAGGTTCCCCTAAACTATGGCTACACCTTC.

The chain has TRBV24-1 and TRBJ2-1; TRBD2 agrees at 7 bases. CDR3 length: 16 residues. Germline V gene data show CDR1 as KGHDR and CDR2 as SFDVKD. V shed 2 bases, J shed 0 bases, and the junction held 3 bases outside the gene matches. CDR3 sequence: CATSDSLASSYNEQFF. CDR3 DNA sequence: TGTGCCACCAGTGATTCACTAGCGAGCTCCTACAATGAGCAGTTCTTC.

This clone was picked up one time. The chain uses TRBV4-2 and TRBJ2-3; D gene ambiguous. The V gene's germline CDR1 is LGHNA and CDR2 YNFKEQ. Trimming took off 4 bases at V and 2 bases at J, with 7 bases between the two ends. The CDR3 totals 13 residues. The CDR3 DNA sequence: TGTGCCAGCAGCCTCGGTAACACAGATACGCAGTATTTT. Protein sequence: CASSLGNTDTQYF.

CDR3 amino acids: CASSYARGWSDGYTF. The CDR3 nucleotides read TGTGCCAGCAGTTACGCCAGGGGGTGGTCGGATGGCTACACCTTC. The chain combines TRBV6-5 with TRBJ1-2; 7 positions match TRBD1. This CDR3 region has 15 residues. CDR1 and CDR2 from the germline V gene are MNHEY and SVGAGI. Unmatched junction bases numbered 9, after V lost 2 bases and J lost 6 bases.